Shown below are 25 T cell receptor beta chains from a single sample sequenced in a study of long-term antiretroviral therapy in people with HIV. The assay, immunoSEQ v3.0, was run at survey level. Assay used: immunoSEQ multiplex PCR; TCRdb lists only in-frame clones, some missing. This table has some 25,000 clones, over 75% appearing once. The sequencing used unsorted PBMCs, collected 1.1 years before starting antiretroviral therapy. Receptors originate from a woman aged 25 to 39 with HIV.

V and J are TRBV5-1 and TRBJ1-6; D remains unclear. Trimming pared 0 bases from V and 0 bases from J, leaving 13 bases between. The germline V gene has CDR1 SGHRS and CDR2 YFSETQ. The CDR3 is made up of 18 amino acids. CDR3 DNA sequence: TGCGCCAGCAGCTTGGAGGCAGGCTTTGGCTCCTATAATTCACCCCTCCACTTT. As protein: CASSLEAGFGSYNSPLHF.

This clone occurred once. This chain joins TRBV2 and TRBJ2-5, with a possible D match to TRBD1 (6 bases). This CDR3 contains 14 residues. V lost 4 bases and J 1 base, leaving 10 bases between the germline ends. In germline, CDR1 is SNHLY, CDR2 FYNNEI. The CDR3 DNA reads as TGTGCCAGCAGTGGCAGGGGCACCCAAGAGACCCAGTACTTC. Translation gives CASSGRGTQETQYF.

A single count supports this clone. This chain joins TRBV7-9 and TRBJ2-1; D possibly corresponds to TRBD1 (5 bases). The V and J ends lost 6 bases and 9 bases respectively, with 12 bases between them. This CDR3 region has 12 residues. CDR1 is SEHNR, CDR2 FQNEAQ, per germline (reference sequence). The CDR3 region is CASSSQGFEQFF. In DNA, the CDR3 is TGTGCCAGCAGTTCCCAGGGTTTTGAGCAGTTCTTC.

The CDR3 reads CASSLGEGANTEAFF. As DNA, the CDR3 is TGTGCCAGCAGCTTAGGGGAGGGGGCGAACACTGAAGCTTTCTTT. This rearrangement joins TRBV11-3 to TRBJ1-1; TRBD1 matches at 7 bases. Germline V CDR1 and CDR2: SGHNT, YENEEA. The V and J ends lost 1 base and 1 base, in that order; junction bases with no gene match: 3. This CDR3 spans 15 amino acids.

The V gene is TRBV5-1, the J gene TRBJ2-1, with D perhaps assigned TRBD1 or TRBD2 (6 bases each). Per the germline V gene, CDR1 is SGHRS and CDR2 is YFSETQ. V gave up 1 base and J gave up 8 bases, with 16 bases separating them. The CDR3 has 15 amino acids. For the CDR3, the DNA is TGCGCCAGCAGCTTGCGGGGGCTCGCTTGGGATGAGCAGTTCTTC. This sequence encodes CASSLRGLAWDEQFF.

The chain carries TRBV18 and TRBJ2-1; 12 nucleotides match TRBD2. V shed 0 bases, J shed 10 bases, and the junction held 4 bases outside the gene matches. Germline V gene sequence: CDR1 KGHSH, CDR2 LQKENI. This CDR3 is built from 15 residues. The CDR3 coding sequence is TGTGCCAGCTCACCACCGGGACTAGCGGGCGGCGAGCAGTTCTTC. It specifies CASSPPGLAGGEQFF. Complete variable domain (other parts from reference TRBV18 and TRBJ2-1): NAGVMQNPRHLVRRRGQEARLRCSPMKGHSHVYWYRQLPEEGLKFMVYLQKENIIDESGMPKERFSAEFPKEGPSILRIQQVVRGDSAAYFCASSPPGLAGGEQFFGPGTRLTVL.

This clone was detected a few times. The gene calls are TRBV4-2 and TRBJ1-6; 7 bases align to TRBD1. Germline assignment: CDR1 LGHNA and CDR2 YNFKEQ. The junction had 12 bases not matched to a gene; V was cut back by 4 bases and J by 12 bases. The length of the CDR3 is 15 residues. CDR3 in DNA: TGTGCCAGCAGCCGCGCGGGGCAGGGGGGGGGACCCCTCCACTTT. Encoded protein: CASSRAGQGGGPLHF.

This sequence joins TRBV30 and TRBJ1-1; the D gene is possibly TRBD1 (5 bases). Germline CDR1 reads GTSNPN; CDR2 reads SVGIG (reference sequence). This CDR3 is built from 13 residues. V was shortened by 0 bases and J by 5 bases, with 10 bases between the two germline ends. CDR3 loop: CAWSVFGGTEAFF. Here the CDR3 DNA reads TGTGCCTGGAGTGTATTCGGGGGGACTGAAGCTTTCTTT.

The count of this clone is one. The V gene is TRBV11-1, the J gene TRBJ2-2, with 8 bases that match TRBD2. In germline, CDR1 is SGHAT, CDR2 FQDESV (reference sequence). The CDR3 runs 15 residues. The junction had 7 bases not matched to a gene; V was cut back by 5 bases and J by 5 bases. In DNA form, the CDR3 reads TGTGCCAGCAGCCGGGGACTAGTGGAAACCGGGGAGCTGTTTTTT. The encoded protein is CASSRGLVETGELFF.

The chain carries TRBV19 and TRBJ1-2; 7 positions agree with TRBD1. J lost 4 bases, V lost 1 base, and 12 bases had no gene match. The CDR3 has 17 residues. The germline V gene encodes CDR1 LNHDA and CDR2 SQIVND (reference sequence). The CDR3 coding sequence is TGTGCCAGTAGTATAGCCGGGACAGCTACACCCTTCTATGGCTACACCTTC. It is translated as CASSIAGTATPFYGYTF.

The chain joins TRBV18 to TRBJ2-5; 10 bases agree with TRBD2. Germline V gene data show CDR1 as KGHSH and CDR2 as LQKENI. The CDR3 covers 15 residues. V lost 6 bases and J lost 5; bases outside the gene matches: 9. Here the CDR3 reads CASSDSGGRAETQYF. CDR3 nucleotide sequence: TGTGCCAGCTCTGATAGCGGGGGGCGCGCTGAGACCCAGTACTTC.

The rearrangement links TRBV15 to TRBJ1-1, with D maybe TRBD1 (5 bases). The length of the CDR3 is 13 residues. CDR1 LNHNV and CDR2 YYDKDF come from the germline V gene (reference sequence). The V gene lost 11 bases and the J gene lost 0 bases, with 13 bases spanning the gap. CDR3 coding DNA: TGTGCCGGGTCGGGGGTAGTGAACACTGAAGCTTTCTTT. Translation: CAGSGVVNTEAFF. Combining the CDR3 with reference TRBV15 and TRBJ1-1 gives the whole variable domain DAMVIQNPRYQVTQFGKPVTLSCSQTLNHNVMYWYQQKSSQAPKLLFHYYDKDFNNEADTPDNFQSRRPNTSFCFLDIRSPGLGDTAMYLCAGSGVVNTEAFFGQGTRLTVV.

The chain has TRBV6-5 and TRBJ1-1, with 7 bases lining up with TRBD1. V was clipped by 2 bases and J by 1 base; unmatched bases: 4. Per the germline V gene, CDR1 is MNHEY and CDR2 is SVGAGI. CDR3 length: 15 amino acids. The CDR3 DNA is TGTGCCAGCAGTTACAGGGGGCGAGGGAACACTGAAGCTTTCTTT. Amino acid sequence: CASSYRGRGNTEAFF.

V and J are TRBV5-6 and TRBJ1-1; 11 bases match TRBD1. The CDR3 loop spans 16 amino acids. Germline lookup yields CDR1 SGHDT and CDR2 YYEEEE. V lost 3 bases, J lost 0 bases, and 4 bases stayed unmatched. CDR3 protein: CASSSGTGGLNTEAFF. CDR3 nucleotide sequence: TGTGCCAGCAGCTCCGGGACAGGGGGTCTGAACACTGAAGCTTTCTTT.

The chain combines TRBV15 with TRBJ1-6, with D uncertain. The CDR3 consists of 13 residues. V was clipped by 0 bases and J by 8 bases, with 5 bases between them. The germline CDR1 and CDR2 sequences are LNHNV and YYDKDF (reference sequence). The CDR3 DNA reads as TGTGCCACCAGCAGAGAGCGATATTCACCCCTCCACTTT. Translated: CATSRERYSPLHF.

The J gene is TRBJ1-4, the V gene TRBV6-6; D is ambiguous. This CDR3 has 15 amino acids. Germline V gene sequence: CDR1 MNHNY, CDR2 SVGAGI (reference sequence). Deletions cut 2 bases from V and 3 bases from J, with 10 bases between. The CDR3 coding sequence is TGTGCCAGCAGTTACAACAGTCCCGCTAATGAAAAACTGTTTTTT. It yields the protein CASSYNSPANEKLFF.

The V and J genes are TRBV4-1 and TRBJ1-1; D remains ambiguous. Germline V lookup: CDR1 MGHRA, CDR2 YSYEKL. The CDR3 extends over 12 amino acids. Trimming left V 1 base short and J 3 bases short, with 3 bases between. CDR3 nucleotide sequence: TGCGCCAGCAGCCAAGGGCACACTGAAGCTTTCTTT. This translates into CASSQGHTEAFF.

The chain is built from TRBV10-2 and TRBJ2-7; 10 positions match TRBD1. With 3 bases clipped from V and 4 bases from J, the junction kept 3 bases outside the gene matches. There are 14 residues in the CDR3. Looked up from germline, CDR1 is WSHSY and CDR2 is SAAADI. CDR3 coding DNA: TGCGCCAGCAGTGAAGGGACAGGGGATTACGAGCAGTACGTC. It yields the protein CASSEGTGDYEQYV.

This rearrangement joins TRBV6-5 to TRBJ2-7; 7 bases match TRBD1. V lost 4 bases and J lost 1; bases outside the gene matches: 4. Germline assignment: CDR1 MNHEY and CDR2 SVGAGI. This CDR3 is 14 amino acids long. The CDR3 DNA follows: TGTGCCAGCAGTTTAACAGGGGCATCCTACGAGCAGTACGTC. It specifies CASSLTGASYEQYV.

V usage is TRBV6-1 and J usage is TRBJ1-1; D gene uncertain. There are 14 residues in the CDR3. The ends were cut back, 5 bases at V and 4 bases at J, with 14 bases in the middle. Germline V gene sequence: CDR1 MNHNS, CDR2 SASEGT. CDR3 sequence: CASSPFFSATEAFF. DNA of the CDR3: TGTGCCAGCAGTCCGTTCTTTTCGGCCACTGAAGCTTTCTTT.

CDR3 sequence (DNA): TGTGCCAGCAGTCCGATAAATAGCAATCAGCCCCAGCATTTT. It codes for CASSPINSNQPQHF. The chain joins TRBV6-1 to TRBJ1-5; no clear D gene. The V and J ends lost 5 bases and 0 bases respectively, with 8 bases between them. The length of the CDR3 is 14 residues. Germline values: CDR1 MNHNS, CDR2 SASEGT.

The V and J genes are TRBV5-3 and TRBJ2-3; 13 bases are a match to TRBD2. TRBV5-3 is noted as an ORF with a role that remains uncertain. This CDR3 spans 17 amino acids. J was trimmed by 5 bases and V by 4 bases; bases with no gene match: 10. The CDR3 here is CARSPRKTSGGIDTQYF. The CDR3 DNA reads TGTGCCAGAAGCCCAAGAAAGACTAGCGGGGGGATAGATACGCAGTATTTT.

This chain joins TRBV6-5 and TRBJ1-1; D call uncertain. V lost 5 bases and J lost 8, with 9 bases in between. The germline CDR1 and CDR2 sequences are MNHEY and SVGAGI. The CDR3 runs 11 residues. The CDR3 DNA reads as TGTGCCAGCAGTAAAGGCAGGGAAGCTTTCTTT. Protein product: CASSKGREAFF.

The chain recombines TRBV5-8 with TRBJ2-7; 7 bases agree with TRBD1. The CDR3 has 14 residues. The V and J ends lost 4 bases and 5 bases, in that order; junction bases with no gene match: 9. Germline V gene lookup returns CDR1 SGHTS and CDR2 YDEGEE. The DNA of the CDR3 is TGTGCCAGCAGCCGACAGGGAGTAAAAAACGAGCAGTACTTC. Translated, it gives CASSRQGVKNEQYF.

Written as DNA, the CDR3 is TGTGCCAGCAGTTACTCGGGACTAGGCGGGGAGACCCAGTACTTC. Encoded protein: CASSYSGLGGETQYF. The chain carries TRBV6-5 and TRBJ2-5; 8 nucleotides align to TRBD2. Trimming took 0 bases from V and 5 from J; bases not matched to a gene: 5. From germline, CDR1 is MNHEY and CDR2 SVGAGI. The CDR3 sequence is 15 residues long.